This T cell receptor (beta chain) originates from a study of OX40 agonist ivuxolimab in advanced cancers. About the research overall: Cohort: approximately 83% men, mean age 60, aged roughly 20 to 79. Prior checkpoint blockade (anti-PD-1, anti-PD-L1 or anti-CTLA-4) was permitted; over 30% had it. Findings and caveats of the study: The mean number of expanded clones was higher in CD8+ T cells than in CD4+. CD4+ and CD8+ blood T cells expanded clonally by week 6 at 0.1 to 3.0 mg/kg.

Here immunoSEQ multiplex PCR was the method, and the copy in TCRdb shows in-frame clones only, minus some. The sample has roughly 77,000 clones, 85% to 95% seen once. Of note for this clone: The target antigen is unknown.

The CDR3 loop spans 15 amino acids. CDR1 MRHNA and CDR2 SNTAGT come from the germline V gene. The trim removed 4 bases at V and 2 bases at J, leaving 8 bases unmatched. This specimen consisted of CD4+ or CD8+ T cells sorted from blood, obtained in a trial of the OX40 agonist ivuxolimab. This receptor was identified in an adult with an advanced solid tumor such as melanoma, head and neck, liver or kidney cancer. The chain uses TRBV6-4 and TRBJ2-7; 7 bases match TRBD1. CDR3 in amino acids: CASSARQGLAYEQYF. CDR3 nucleotide sequence: TGTGCCAGCAGTGCCCGACAGGGATTGGCCTACGAGCAGTACTTC.